The 32 T cell receptor beta chains reported below all come from one sample, sequenced in a study of blood T cell repertoires in COVID-19. Profiling relied on immunoSEQ multiplex PCR, and the TCRdb table lists in-frame clones only, not all of them. The sample consists of some 42,000 clones, approximately 85% of them appearing once. Sequenced: peripheral blood. The source of these receptors is a human donor in a cohort sampled during active COVID-19.

The chain uses TRBV5-1 and TRBJ2-5; TRBD2 agrees at 15 bases. The J segment lost 2 bases and the V segment lost 4 bases, leaving 9 bases of the junction unmatched. The CDR3 has 18 amino acids. Germline V gives CDR1 SGHRS, CDR2 YFSETQ. CDR3 residues: CASSGGLAGGTSQETQYF. CDR3 DNA sequence: TGCGCCAGCAGCGGTGGACTAGCGGGGGGGACCTCTCAAGAGACCCAGTACTTC.

The rearrangement links TRBV5-1 to TRBJ2-7; TRBD1 matches 9 bases. Germline CDR1 reads SGHRS; CDR2 reads YFSETQ. V dropped 3 bases and J dropped 3; count of bases not matched to a gene: 1. The CDR3 totals 13 residues. CDR3 sequence: CASSWDRVYEQYF. CDR3 coding DNA: TGCGCCAGCAGCTGGGACAGGGTCTACGAGCAGTACTTC.

V and J are TRBV2 and TRBJ2-5; weak D call: TRBD1 (6 bases). Trimming took 7 bases from V and 4 from J, leaving 10 bases between them. The germline gives CDR1 SNHLY, CDR2 FYNNEI. The CDR3 runs to 12 residues. As DNA, the CDR3 is TGTGCCAGCAAAGTGGACAGAGAGACCCAGTACTTC. Translating it yields CASKVDRETQYF.

This clone was recorded only once. The CDR3 DNA follows: TGTGCCAGCAGTCCGCCGGGGAGGGTTGAAGCTTTCTTT. Protein sequence: CASSPPGRVEAFF. This chain joins TRBV6-2 or TRBV6-3 and TRBJ1-1; D is unresolved. This CDR3 comprises 13 residues. The germline V gene has CDR1 MNHEY and CDR2 SVGEGT. V gave up 5 bases and J gave up 7 bases, with 14 bases separating them.

The chain is built from TRBV29-1 and TRBJ2-5; no clear D. The germline V and J ends were trimmed by 7 bases and 1 base, with 10 bases remaining between them. This CDR3 comprises 12 residues. CDR1 and CDR2 (germline): SQVTM, ANQGSEA. Here the CDR3 reads CSADLTQETQYF. DNA for the CDR3: TGCAGCGCTGACCTAACCCAAGAGACCCAGTACTTC.

The gene calls are TRBV4-1 and TRBJ2-7, with TRBD1 matching 8 bases. The ends lost 1 base at V and 6 bases at J; junction bases unmatched: 5. Germline V CDR1 and CDR2: MGHRA, YSYEKL. There are 14 residues in the CDR3. The CDR3 nucleotides read TGCGCCAGCAGCCAAGCACAGGGGGGCGGCGAGCAGTACTTC. As protein: CASSQAQGGGEQYF.

The rearrangement links TRBV4-2 to TRBJ2-7; the D gene is possibly TRBD2 (6 bases). V was clipped by 2 bases and J by 5 bases, with 7 bases between them. The CDR3 consists of 12 residues. Germline V lookup: CDR1 LGHNA, CDR2 YNFKEQ. CDR3 sequence reads: CASSQWGDEQYF. The CDR3 DNA sequence: TGTGCCAGCAGCCAATGGGGGGACGAGCAGTACTTC.

CDR3 coding DNA: TGTGCCAGCAGTTTGCTTGGAGGGGTGGAAGCTTTCTTT. Amino acid sequence: CASSLLGGVEAFF. The chain carries TRBV12-3 or TRBV12-4 and TRBJ1-1, with D perhaps TRBD1 (5 bases). CDR3 size: 13 residues. Trimming took 3 bases from V and 8 from J, leaving 13 bases between them.

V usage is TRBV28 and J usage is TRBJ2-7; 9 bases map to TRBD1. This CDR3 has 14 amino acids. The J segment lost 2 bases and the V segment lost 5 bases, leaving 4 bases of the junction unmatched. The germline gives CDR1 MDHEN, CDR2 SYDVKM. The CDR3 region has the DNA TGTGCCAGCAGTCCGGGGACAGGGCCCTACGAGCAGTACTTC. It codes for CASSPGTGPYEQYF.

This chain joins TRBV28 and TRBJ1-5; a possible D gene is TRBD1 (6 bases). Per germline, CDR1 MDHEN and CDR2 SYDVKM. This CDR3 has 14 residues. V was clipped by 8 bases and J by 5 bases, with 16 bases between them. CDR3 nucleotide sequence: TGTGCCAGCTCCTCGGGGGGCGAGGATCAGCCCCAGCATTTT. Amino acid sequence: CASSSGGEDQPQHF.

The V and J genes are TRBV6-5 and TRBJ1-1, with 7 bases identical to TRBD1. With V trimmed by 0 bases and J by 0 bases, 1 base remained unmatched. Germline V gene data show CDR1 as MNHEY and CDR2 as SVGAGI. This CDR3 contains 15 residues. The CDR3: CASSYSGGLNTEAFF. The CDR3 DNA follows: TGTGCCAGCAGTTACTCAGGGGGCTTGAACACTGAAGCTTTCTTT.

The chain carries TRBV9 and TRBJ2-1; TRBD2 aligns across 11 bases. The germline gives CDR1 SGDLS, CDR2 YYNGEE. The CDR3 runs 19 residues. Losses at the gene ends were 1 base for V and 7 bases for J; bases not matched to a gene: 16. The DNA for the CDR3 is TGTGCCAGCAGCGTACGGGCTAGCGGGGGGATTGGGATGGGGAATGAGCAGTTCTTC. Translated, it gives CASSVRASGGIGMGNEQFF.

This chain connects TRBV4-2 to TRBJ2-1, with 13 bases aligning to TRBD2. V trimming: 1 base; J trimming: 2 bases; junction bases outside the gene matches: 2. Germline V gives CDR1 LGHNA, CDR2 YNFKEQ. The length of the CDR3 is 17 residues. The CDR3 is CASSQVTSGGAYNEQFF. CDR3 sequence (DNA): TGTGCCAGCAGCCAAGTTACTAGCGGGGGGGCCTACAATGAGCAGTTCTTC.

The rearrangement links TRBV19 to TRBJ1-2; D is unresolved. The CDR3 is 11 residues long. CDR1 is LNHDA, CDR2 SQIVND, per germline (reference sequence). Trimming took off 10 bases at V and 4 bases at J, with 10 bases between the two ends. The CDR3 sequence is CATQEVYGYTF. The CDR3 region has the DNA TGTGCCACCCAGGAAGTCTATGGCTACACCTTC. The whole variable domain, filled in from reference TRBV19 and TRBJ1-2, reads DGGITQSPKYLFRKEGQNVTLSCEQNLNHDAMYWYRQDPGQGLRLIYYSQIVNDFQKGDIAEGYSVSREKKESFPLTVTSAQKNPTAFYLCATQEVYGYTFGSGTRLTVV.

This rearrangement joins TRBV6-5 to TRBJ1-1; tentative D call: TRBD1 (5 bases). The CDR3 length is 14 residues. V lost 4 bases to trimming and J lost 1 base, with 10 bases between them. Looked up from germline, CDR1 is MNHEY and CDR2 is SVGAGI. This CDR3 reads CASSFGRGNTEAFF. In DNA, the CDR3 is TGTGCCAGCAGTTTCGGAAGGGGGAACACTGAAGCTTTCTTT.

The chain uses TRBV6-6 and TRBJ2-3; 10 bases line up with TRBD2. J gave up 4 bases and V 0 bases, and 4 bases lay outside the gene matches. The CDR3 extends over 16 amino acids. CDR1 is MNHNY, CDR2 SVGAGI, per germline (reference sequence). This CDR3 is CASSYSTSGRPDTQYF. The CDR3 bases are TGTGCCAGCAGTTACTCGACTAGCGGGCGGCCAGATACGCAGTATTTT.

The chain joins TRBV5-1 to TRBJ2-2; 8 bases align to TRBD1. CDR3 length equals 15 residues. The ends lost 4 bases at V and 4 bases at J; junction bases unmatched: 6. CDR1 and CDR2 from the germline V gene are SGHRS and YFSETQ. Here the CDR3 reads CASSQGASVTGELFF. DNA for the CDR3: TGCGCCAGCAGCCAGGGGGCTTCGGTCACCGGGGAGCTGTTTTTT.

V and J are TRBV7-2 and TRBJ2-1; 7 positions agree with TRBD2. CDR1 is SGHTA, CDR2 FQGNSA, per germline. The J segment lost 1 base and the V segment lost 4 bases, leaving 4 bases of the junction unmatched. The CDR3 is 15 residues long. DNA for the CDR3: TGTGCCAGCAGCTCCCTAGCGGCTTCCTACAATGAGCAGTTCTTC. Protein product: CASSSLAASYNEQFF. Drawing the rest from reference TRBV7-2 and TRBJ2-1, the complete variable domain is GAGVSQSPSNKVTEKGKDVELRCDPISGHTALYWYRQSLGQGLEFLIYFQGNSAPDKSGLPSDRFSAERTGGSVSTLTIQRTQQEDSAVYLCASSSLAASYNEQFFGPGTRLTVL.

CDR3 nucleotide sequence: TGTGCCAGCAGTGAAGGACAGGGGGTTGGTCAGCCCCAGCATTTT. It translates to CASSEGQGVGQPQHF. This chain links TRBV2 with TRBJ1-5, with 9 bases fitting TRBD1. The junction had 4 bases not matched to a gene; V was cut back by 1 base and J by 6 bases. This CDR3 is built from 15 residues. CDR1 SNHLY and CDR2 FYNNEI come from the germline V gene. Using reference TRBV2 and TRBJ1-5 for the parts outside the CDR3, the full variable domain is EPEVTQTPSHQVTQMGQEVILRCVPISNHLYFYWYRQILGQKVEFLVSFYNNEISEKSEIFDDQFSVERPDGSNFTLKIRSTKLEDSAMYFCASSEGQGVGQPQHFGDGTRLSIL.

This clone appeared once. The chain carries TRBV9 and TRBJ2-5, with a possible D match to TRBD2 (6 bases). V was shortened by 0 bases and J by 5 bases, with 14 bases between the two germline ends. This CDR3 is built from 15 residues. Germline V gene lookup returns CDR1 SGDLS and CDR2 YYNGEE. The CDR3 sequence: CASSVALAVGETQYF. CDR3 coding DNA: TGTGCCAGCAGCGTAGCATTAGCGGTCGGCGAGACCCAGTACTTC.

This rearrangement joins TRBV3-1 (or the pseudogene TRBV3-2) to TRBJ1-2; D is possibly TRBD1 (6 bases). CDR1 and CDR2 (germline): LGHDT, YNNKEL (reference sequence). There are 14 residues in the CDR3. The V end lost 5 bases, the J end lost 0 bases, and 10 bases lay between the germline ends. DNA of the CDR3: TGTGCCAGCAGCTTCGGACAGTCTAACTATGGCTACACCTTC. Amino acids: CASSFGQSNYGYTF.

This clone was observed a single time. The chain links TRBV9 to TRBJ2-3; D possibly corresponds to TRBD2 (7 bases). The CDR3 spans 16 residues. Germline lookup yields CDR1 SGDLS and CDR2 YYNGEE. V dropped 0 bases and J dropped 3 bases, with 14 bases sitting between them. The CDR3 region is CASSVDRGGWTDTQYF. For the CDR3, the DNA is TGTGCCAGCAGCGTAGATAGGGGGGGTTGGACAGATACGCAGTATTTT. Full variable domain (remainder filled in from reference TRBV9 and TRBJ2-3): DSGVTQTPKHLITATGQRVTLRCSPRSGDLSVYWYQQSLDQGLQFLIQYYNGEERAKGNILERFSAQQFPDLHSELNLSSLELGDSALYFCASSVDRGGWTDTQYFGPGTRLTVL.

The chain has TRBV28 and TRBJ1-4; a possible D gene is TRBD1 (6 bases). V was pared by 4 bases and J by 12 bases, with 21 bases between. Germline CDR1 MDHEN, CDR2 SYDVKM. This CDR3 spans 15 amino acids. CDR3 loop: CASSWSGVRLNELFF. The CDR3 region has the DNA TGTGCCAGCAGTTGGTCAGGGGTTCGTCTGAATGAACTGTTTTTT.

CDR3 loop: CASSQDWSGAGKETQYF. The CDR3 DNA follows: TGTGCCAGCAGCCAAGATTGGAGTGGGGCTGGGAAAGAGACCCAGTACTTC. V gene TRBV4-2 combines with J gene TRBJ2-5, with D possibly being TRBD1 (5 bases). The V and J ends lost 0 bases and 3 bases respectively, with 17 bases between them. The V gene's germline CDR1 is LGHNA and CDR2 YNFKEQ. This CDR3 is built from 17 residues.

This chain joins TRBV11-2 and TRBJ2-7, with 9 positions matching TRBD1. From germline, CDR1 is SGHAT and CDR2 FQNNGV. With V trimmed by 6 bases and J by 6 bases, 9 bases remained unmatched. The CDR3 covers 14 residues. The chain's CDR3 is CASRVTGGAFEQYF. As DNA, the CDR3 is TGTGCCAGCAGGGTGACAGGGGGTGCCTTCGAGCAGTACTTC.

V is TRBV20-1 and J is TRBJ1-4; D uncertain. The CDR3 spans 12 residues. V was shortened by 3 bases and J by 8 bases, with 10 bases between the two germline ends. CDR1 and CDR2 (germline): DFQATT, SNEGSKA (reference sequence). The CDR3 protein is CSASGPGEKLFF. CDR3 bases: TGCAGTGCTAGTGGCCCGGGGGAAAAACTGTTTTTT.

V and J are TRBV4-2 and TRBJ2-5; TRBD2 is a possible D gene (6 bases). Trimming shortened V by 0 bases and J by 5 bases, and 10 bases separated the two germline ends. This CDR3 spans 14 amino acids. CDR1 and CDR2 (germline): LGHNA, YNFKEQ. The CDR3: CASSQDTSGETQYF. CDR3 nucleotides: TGTGCCAGCAGCCAAGATACCAGCGGGGAGACCCAGTACTTC.

The table lists this clone with a few counts. V and J are TRBV5-8 and TRBJ1-2; TRBD1 is a possible D gene (6 bases). Trimming shortened V by 4 bases and J by 7 bases, and 11 bases separated the two germline ends. The CDR3 totals 12 residues. Germline CDR1 reads SGHTS; CDR2 reads YDEGEE. The CDR3 coding sequence is TGTGCCAGCAGCAAAAGGACAGTTGGCTACACCTTC. Residues: CASSKRTVGYTF.

The chain is built from TRBV2 and TRBJ2-2, with 9 bases lining up with TRBD2. Germline values: CDR1 SNHLY, CDR2 FYNNEI. V lost 7 bases to trimming and J lost 2 bases; unmatched junction nucleotides: 8. This CDR3 is 16 amino acids long. The CDR3 DNA reads as TGTGCCAGCACCTACCTAGCGGGGCTCAACACCGGGGAGCTGTTTTTT. Protein sequence: CASTYLAGLNTGELFF.

The J gene is TRBJ2-1, the V gene TRBV6-4, with a tentative D call TRBD1 (5 bases). CDR3 size: 15 residues. Germline CDR1 and CDR2: MRHNA and SNTAGT. Trimming left V 2 bases short and J 0 bases short, with 8 bases between. The CDR3 DNA reads as TGTGCCAGCAGTGACGACAGTAGCTCCTACAATGAGCAGTTCTTC. Translating it yields CASSDDSSSYNEQFF.

This clone has just one count. V gene TRBV7-9 combines with J gene TRBJ2-3; no firm D call. V gave up 3 bases and J gave up 0 bases, with 7 bases separating them. The CDR3 spans 14 residues. Germline V gene lookup returns CDR1 SEHNR and CDR2 FQNEAQ (reference sequence). CDR3 protein: CASSFLASTDTQYF. The CDR3 nucleotides read TGTGCCAGCAGCTTTTTGGCTAGCACAGATACGCAGTATTTT.

This chain joins TRBV7-9 and TRBJ2-3; D is perhaps TRBD1 (7 bases). The germline CDR1 and CDR2 sequences are SEHNR and FQNEAQ (reference sequence). The CDR3 is 10 amino acids. Deletions cut 7 bases from V and 13 bases from J, with 12 bases between. The CDR3 protein is CASKEGAEYF. DNA of the CDR3: TGTGCCAGCAAGGAGGGGGCGGAGTATTTT. Full variable domain (missing parts from reference TRBV7-9 and TRBJ2-3): DTGVSQNPRHKITKRGQNVTFRCDPISEHNRLYWYRQTLGQGPEFLTYFQNEAQLEKSRLLSDRFSAERPKGSFSTLEIQRTEQGDSAMYLCASKEGAEYFGPGTRLTVL.